The clone carrying this T cell receptor beta chain has more than one count but fewer than ten. This CDR3 is built from 16 residues. V lost 1 base, J lost 2 bases, and 4 bases stayed unmatched. The germline CDR1 and CDR2 sequences are KGHSH and LQKENI. Individuals drawn from approximately 26 US areas were about 18 to 100 years old. Cohort placement rested on clinical history that participants reported themselves. The sample comes from a study of blood T cell repertoires in COVID-19. The overall study: From T cells, B-cell-depleted T cells, or PBMCs came the material, which was cDNA or gDNA.

Per the original data handling: The assay estimated nucleated cells by amplifying reference gene primers. Some clones are missing from TCRdb's copy, which holds only in-frame ones; the method was immunoSEQ multiplex PCR. V and J calls and clone size come straight from that table; D and trimming were deduced from the DNA. The table shows 210,000 or so clones, with about 84% occurring only once. Material: PBMCs or T cells enriched from blood (not recorded which). The source is a man aged 60 to 69 who had recovered from COVID-19. The J gene is TRBJ2-2, the V gene TRBV18, with TRBD1 matching over 7 bases. CDR3 in amino acids: CASSPQRTGNTGELFF. For the CDR3, the DNA is TGTGCCAGCTCACCACAACGGACAGGAAACACCGGGGAGCTGTTTTTT.